The 26 T cell receptor beta chains below come from one sample, sequenced in a study of shared clonotypes between healthy human individuals. Data came from immunoSEQ multiplex PCR; TCRdb stores just in-frame clones and leaves some out. The sample holds around 1 million clones; more than 75% are singletons and the top ten take roughly 1.5%. Material: memory CD4+ T cells sorted from blood. As to subset: CD45RA-negative fraction. The receptors originated from a man in his late teens or twenties in good health.

This clone was seen once. V and J are TRBV10-1 and TRBJ2-7; D might be TRBD1 (5 bases). Germline CDR1 and CDR2: WNHNN and SYGVQD (reference sequence). The CDR3 length is 14 residues. The germline V and J ends were trimmed by 6 bases and 2 bases, with 14 bases remaining between them. Here the CDR3 reads CASRLGVCTYEQYF. The DNA of the CDR3 is TGCGCCAGCAGATTAGGGGTGTGCACCTACGAGCAGTACTTC.

The rearrangement uses TRBV6-1 and TRBJ1-5, with 8 bases matching TRBD1. This CDR3 is built from 16 residues. CDR1 MNHNS and CDR2 SASEGT come from the germline V gene. V lost 4 bases, J lost 0 bases, and 5 bases stayed unmatched. This CDR3 is CASSVQGGYSNQPQHF. CDR3 DNA sequence: TGTGCCAGCAGTGTACAGGGGGGCTATAGCAATCAGCCCCAGCATTTT.

The J gene is TRBJ2-1, the V gene TRBV9; D uncertain. This CDR3 has 13 residues. The V gene lost 0 bases and the J gene lost 10 bases, with 11 bases spanning the gap. Germline V CDR1 and CDR2: SGDLS, YYNGEE. The CDR3 nucleotides read TGTGCCAGCAGCGTAGCTACGTTGCGCGAGCAGTTCTTC. Translated: CASSVATLREQFF.

This sequence joins TRBV28 and TRBJ2-7; possible D gene TRBD2, 6 bases. This CDR3 has 11 residues. Trimming left V 7 bases short and J 4 bases short, with 8 bases between. CDR1 is MDHEN, CDR2 SYDVKM, per germline. The CDR3 sequence is CASNAGYEQYF. CDR3 bases: TGTGCCAGCAACGCGGGGTACGAGCAGTACTTC.

This clone was seen only once. This chain uses TRBV5-1 with TRBJ2-7, with 9 bases identical to TRBD1. Germline trimming cut 0 bases from V and 2 bases from J; bases unmatched to any gene: 6. Germline CDR1 SGHRS, CDR2 YFSETQ. CDR3 size: 16 residues. CDR3 protein: CASSLAPGTGTYEQYF. In DNA form, the CDR3 reads TGCGCCAGCAGCTTGGCCCCCGGGACAGGGACCTACGAGCAGTACTTC.

This clone is a singleton in its sample. This chain uses TRBV27 with TRBJ2-7; possibly TRBD1 for D (6 bases). The germline gives CDR1 MNHEY, CDR2 SMNVEV (reference sequence). Deletions cut 5 bases from V and 7 bases from J, with 15 bases between. CDR3 length equals 13 residues. The CDR3 loop is CASSPLGAYEQYF. The CDR3 nucleotides read TGTGCCAGCAGTCCTCTGGGGGCGTATGAGCAGTACTTC.

The chain combines TRBV29-1 with TRBJ1-5, with D uncertain. Germline CDR1 and CDR2: SQVTM and ANQGSEA. The CDR3 runs to 13 residues. Trimming removed 2 bases at V and 9 bases at J, with 14 bases between. DNA for the CDR3: TGCAGCGTTGAATTGCGCAGCTCAGGGCCCCAGCATTTT. This translates into CSVELRSSGPQHF. Looking up the rest from reference TRBV29-1 and TRBJ1-5 gives the full variable domain: SAVISQKPSRDICQRGTSLTIQCQVDSQVTMMFWYRQQPGQSLTLIATANQGSEATYESGFVIDKFPISRPNLTFSTLTVSNMSPEDSSIYLCSVELRSSGPQHFGDGTRLSIL.

This chain connects TRBV7-3 to TRBJ2-3; TRBD2 is a possible D gene (7 bases). The germline V gene encodes CDR1 SGHTA and CDR2 FQGTGA. Trimming shortened V by 5 bases and J by 3 bases, and 15 bases separated the two germline ends. This CDR3 comprises 15 residues. The CDR3 loop reads CASSTGGRSTDTQYF. For the CDR3, the DNA is TGTGCCAGCAGCACCGGGGGGCGTAGTACAGATACGCAGTATTTT.

V is TRBV2 and J is TRBJ2-3; 15 nucleotides align to TRBD2. Trimming took 7 bases from V and 1 from J; bases not matched to a gene: 9. This CDR3 contains 18 residues. Germline V gives CDR1 SNHLY, CDR2 FYNNEI. DNA for the CDR3: TGTGCCAGCACCCCCGGGACTAGCGGGAGGAGGGGCACAGATACGCAGTATTTT. This encodes CASTPGTSGRRGTDTQYF.

A word on this clone: Other nucleotide sequences from this sample produce the same CDR3. The chain is built from TRBV7-9 and TRBJ2-7; no definite D call. Trimming removed 1 base at V and 0 bases at J, with 7 bases between. This CDR3 contains 14 residues. Per the germline V gene, CDR1 is SEHNR and CDR2 is FQNEAQ (reference sequence). The CDR3 sequence: CASSLGGASYEQYF. The DNA of the CDR3 is TGTGCCAGCAGCTTAGGCGGTGCCTCCTACGAGCAGTACTTC.

V gene TRBV7-2 combines with J gene TRBJ2-3; D ambiguous. The germline CDR1 and CDR2 sequences are SGHTA and FQGNSA. Between the trimmed V and J ends, which lost 2 bases and 11 bases, there was a span of 8 bases. The CDR3 consists of 11 residues. CDR3 coding DNA: TGTGCCAGCAGCTTAATAGGGATGCAGTATTTT. Protein product: CASSLIGMQYF.

This clone showed up just once. The J gene is TRBJ1-4, the V gene TRBV19; the match to TRBD1 covers 8 bases. The CDR3 is 17 residues long. With V trimmed by 3 bases and J by 5 bases, 11 bases remained unmatched. Germline V gene data show CDR1 as LNHDA and CDR2 as SQIVND (reference sequence). DNA of the CDR3: TGTGCCAGTAGTATTCGAACAGGGGGGAGGAAAAATGAAAAACTGTTTTTT. This codes for CASSIRTGGRKNEKLFF.

This sequence joins TRBV20-1 and TRBJ2-5; no clear D gene. The germline V gene encodes CDR1 DFQATT and CDR2 SNEGSKA (reference sequence). The CDR3 is 11 residues long. Trimming removed 5 bases at V and 4 bases at J, with 8 bases between. The CDR3 region has the DNA TGCAGTGCTCAAGAAACAGAGACCCAGTACTTC. Its protein product is CSAQETETQYF.

The chain uses TRBV6-5 and TRBJ2-5; D may be TRBD2 (5 bases). The ends were cut back, 6 bases at V and 0 bases at J, with 11 bases in the middle. The germline CDR1 and CDR2 sequences are MNHEY and SVGAGI. The CDR3 has 14 residues. The CDR3 loop is CASSPSGYQETQYF. The DNA of the CDR3 is TGTGCCAGCAGCCCGTCGGGGTACCAAGAGACCCAGTACTTC.

The rearrangement joins TRBV10-2 to TRBJ2-7; perhaps TRBD1 as D (6 bases). V dropped 5 bases and J dropped 3 bases, with 23 bases sitting between them. The germline V gene encodes CDR1 WSHSY and CDR2 SAAADI. The CDR3 is made up of 17 amino acids. Here the CDR3 reads CASSRGQPTSTIYEQYF. DNA of the CDR3: TGCGCCAGCAGTCGTGGACAGCCCACCAGTACGATCTACGAGCAGTACTTC.

In its sample, this clone was seen once. This rearrangement joins TRBV18 to TRBJ2-3, with D perhaps TRBD2 (5 bases). The CDR3 length is 13 residues. V was shortened by 3 bases and J by 2 bases, with 6 bases between the two germline ends. Germline V lookup: CDR1 KGHSH, CDR2 LQKENI. The CDR3 reads CASSPGITDTQYF. The CDR3 region has the DNA TGTGCCAGCTCACCCGGGATCACAGATACGCAGTATTTT. Using reference TRBV18 and TRBJ2-3 for the parts outside the CDR3, the full variable domain is NAGVMQNPRHLVRRRGQEARLRCSPMKGHSHVYWYRQLPEEGLKFMVYLQKENIIDESGMPKERFSAEFPKEGPSILRIQQVVRGDSAAYFCASSPGITDTQYFGPGTRLTVL.

This clone was counted once. At the DNA level, this CDR3 is encoded by other sequences in the same sample as well. The gene calls are TRBV2 and TRBJ1-5; tentative D call: TRBD1 (6 bases). From germline, CDR1 is SNHLY and CDR2 FYNNEI. With 3 bases removed from V and 1 base from J, the gap between germline ends came to 7 bases. The CDR3 loop spans 14 amino acids. The CDR3 DNA sequence: TGTGCCAGCAGTGATAGGGGGAGCAATCAGCCCCAGCATTTT. Residues: CASSDRGSNQPQHF.

The chain recombines TRBV6-6 with TRBJ1-2; TRBD1 matches 10 bases. The V segment lost 2 bases and the J segment 8 bases; nucleotides outside the gene matches: 11. Germline V gene lookup returns CDR1 MNHNY and CDR2 SVGAGI (reference sequence). The CDR3 runs 16 residues. Here the CDR3 DNA reads TGTGCCAGCAGTTACCCGTTCGCCGGGACAGGGGAAGGCTACACCTTC. As protein: CASSYPFAGTGEGYTF.

This rearrangement joins TRBV5-1 to TRBJ2-1; maybe TRBD2 (5 bases). This CDR3 comprises 15 residues. Trimming cost V 4 bases and J 2 bases, with 13 bases left between them. CDR1 and CDR2 from the germline V gene are SGHRS and YFSETQ. In DNA, the CDR3 is TGCGCCAGCAGCCTGAGGGATGGCACCTACAATGAGCAGTTCTTC. It specifies CASSLRDGTYNEQFF.

This chain joins TRBV9 and TRBJ1-4; 7 positions agree with TRBD1. V dropped 4 bases and J dropped 4; count of bases not matched to a gene: 7. Looked up from germline, CDR1 is SGDLS and CDR2 is YYNGEE. The CDR3 consists of 15 residues. The CDR3 coding sequence is TGTGCCAGCAGCTCGATGGGACAGATTAATGAAAAACTGTTTTTT. Its translation is CASSSMGQINEKLFF.

This chain joins TRBV2 and TRBJ2-2, with unresolved D. This CDR3 spans 15 amino acids. Trimming left V 6 bases short and J 1 base short, with 12 bases between. From germline, CDR1 is SNHLY and CDR2 FYNNEI. The CDR3 nucleotides read TGTGCCAGCAGCCTCCTAGGCTTGAACACCGGGGAGCTGTTTTTT. It encodes CASSLLGLNTGELFF.

This sequence joins TRBV6-5 and TRBJ2-5; tentative D call: TRBD1 (5 bases). V was cut by 7 bases and J by 5 bases, with 17 bases left in between. Germline V gene data show CDR1 as MNHEY and CDR2 as SVGAGI. The length of the CDR3 is 14 residues. The CDR3 DNA sequence: TGTGCCAGCAACCCAGGGCAAAGGCGGGAGACCCAGTACTTC. As protein: CASNPGQRRETQYF.

The J gene is TRBJ2-7, the V gene TRBV7-2; D could derive from TRBD1 or TRBD2 (6 bases each). The V end was cut by 0 bases, the J end by 5 bases, with 14 bases between. The CDR3 runs to 15 residues. CDR1 SGHTA and CDR2 FQGNSA come from the germline V gene. The CDR3 DNA reads as TGTGCCAGCAGCTTAGCGCTAGGGGGAGGTAACGAGCAGTACTTC. This sequence encodes CASSLALGGGNEQYF. Based on the CDR3 plus reference TRBV7-2 and TRBJ2-7, the full variable domain is GAGVSQSPSNKVTEKGKDVELRCDPISGHTALYWYRQSLGQGLEFLIYFQGNSAPDKSGLPSDRFSAERTGGSVSTLTIQRTQQEDSAVYLCASSLALGGGNEQYFGPGTRLTVT.

A single count supports this clone. The chain recombines TRBV19 with TRBJ2-7; D is uncertain. Per germline, CDR1 LNHDA and CDR2 SQIVND (reference sequence). Deletions cut 6 bases from V and 2 bases from J, with 17 bases between. The CDR3 covers 15 residues. For the CDR3, the DNA is TGTGCCAGTAGACGAATCGGCACGGATGCCTACGAGCAGTACTTC. Translating it yields CASRRIGTDAYEQYF.

The chain is built from TRBV11-2 and TRBJ2-5; 8 nucleotides agree with TRBD2. CDR1 is SGHAT and CDR2 is FQNNGV in the germline V gene. The trim removed 1 base at V and 0 bases at J, leaving 1 base unmatched. The CDR3 extends over 15 amino acids. The DNA of the CDR3 is TGTGCCAGCAGCTTAGGCGGGGGGTACCAAGAGACCCAGTACTTC. Its protein is CASSLGGGYQETQYF.

This clone has ten or more counts. The V call is TRBV28, the J call TRBJ2-3, with no clear D. The CDR3 is made up of 12 amino acids. Germline V lookup: CDR1 MDHEN, CDR2 SYDVKM. Trimming left V 0 bases short and J 11 bases short, with 9 bases between. This CDR3 is CASSLWDRGQYF. CDR3 DNA: TGTGCCAGCAGTTTATGGGATCGAGGGCAGTATTTT.